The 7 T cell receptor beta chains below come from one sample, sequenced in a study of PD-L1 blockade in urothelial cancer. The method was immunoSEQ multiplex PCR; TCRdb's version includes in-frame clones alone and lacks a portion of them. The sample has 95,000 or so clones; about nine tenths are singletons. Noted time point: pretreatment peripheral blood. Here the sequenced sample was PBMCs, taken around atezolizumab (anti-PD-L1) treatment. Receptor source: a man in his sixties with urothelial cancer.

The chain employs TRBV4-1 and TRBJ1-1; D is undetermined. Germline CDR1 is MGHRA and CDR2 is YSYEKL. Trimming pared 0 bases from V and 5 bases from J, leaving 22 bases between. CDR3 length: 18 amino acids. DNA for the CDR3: TGCGCCAGCAGCCAAGAACGGATGGCACACCTCTTCAGGACTGAAGCTTTCTTT. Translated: CASSQERMAHLFRTEAFF.

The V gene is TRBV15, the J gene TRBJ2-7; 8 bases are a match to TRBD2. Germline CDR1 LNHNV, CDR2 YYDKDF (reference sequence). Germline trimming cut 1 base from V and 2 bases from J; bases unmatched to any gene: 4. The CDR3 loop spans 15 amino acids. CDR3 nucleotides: TGTGCCACCAGCAGAGCCGGGGGGGGCCCCTACGAGCAGTACTTC. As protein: CATSRAGGGPYEQYF.

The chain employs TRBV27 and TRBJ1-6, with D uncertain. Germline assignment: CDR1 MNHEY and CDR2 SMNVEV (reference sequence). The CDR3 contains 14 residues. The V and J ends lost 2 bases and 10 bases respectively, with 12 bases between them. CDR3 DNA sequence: TGTGCCAGCAGTTTAAACGGGGTTGGGTCACCCCTCCACTTT. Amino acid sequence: CASSLNGVGSPLHF.

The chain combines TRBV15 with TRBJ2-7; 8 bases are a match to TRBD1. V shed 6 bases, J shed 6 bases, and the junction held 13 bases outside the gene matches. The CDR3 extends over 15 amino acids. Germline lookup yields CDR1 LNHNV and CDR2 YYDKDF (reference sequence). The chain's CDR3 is CATSNWDRRNVEQYF. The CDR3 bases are TGTGCCACCAGTAATTGGGACAGGCGAAACGTCGAGCAGTACTTC.

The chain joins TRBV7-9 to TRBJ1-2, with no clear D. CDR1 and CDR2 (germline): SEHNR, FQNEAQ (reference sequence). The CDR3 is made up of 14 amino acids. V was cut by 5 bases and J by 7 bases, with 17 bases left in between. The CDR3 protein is CASSLREPLGGYTF. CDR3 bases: TGTGCCAGCAGCCTCCGGGAGCCCTTAGGTGGCTACACCTTC. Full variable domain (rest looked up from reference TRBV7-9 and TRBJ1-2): DTGVSQNPRHKITKRGQNVTFRCDPISEHNRLYWYRQTLGQGPEFLTYFQNEAQLEKSRLLSDRFSAERPKGSFSTLEIQRTEQGDSAMYLCASSLREPLGGYTFGSGTRLTVV.

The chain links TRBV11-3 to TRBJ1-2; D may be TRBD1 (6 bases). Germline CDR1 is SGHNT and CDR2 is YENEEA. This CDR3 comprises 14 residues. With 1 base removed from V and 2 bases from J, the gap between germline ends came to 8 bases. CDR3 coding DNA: TGTGCCAGCAGCTTAGCAGGGGTAAACTATGGCTACACCTTC. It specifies CASSLAGVNYGYTF.

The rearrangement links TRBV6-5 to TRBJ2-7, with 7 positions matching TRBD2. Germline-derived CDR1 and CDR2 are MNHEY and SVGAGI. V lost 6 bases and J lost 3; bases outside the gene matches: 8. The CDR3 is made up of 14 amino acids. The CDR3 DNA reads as TGTGCCAGCAGCGACGGCGGGGGAAACTACGAGCAGTACTTC. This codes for CASSDGGGNYEQYF.